A single TCR beta chain is shown here with its context. Its target is not known. V gave up 4 bases and J gave up 8 bases, with 9 bases separating them. The CDR3 sequence is 12 residues long. CDR1 and CDR2 from the germline V gene are MGHRA and YSYEKL. This entry comes from a study of glioma-infiltrating T cells. Study-wide points: Non-neoplastic patients had below-expected tissue-blood divergence, while all gliomas exceeded expectation.

The iRepertoire nested amplicon-rescue multiplex PCR amplified TCR alpha and beta CDR3s from RNA. Via MiXCR, TCRdb re-called the multiplex PCR reads, giving one row per CDR3 protein. The sample comprises roughly 200,000 distinct CDR3 sequences, around 45% of which are singletons, and roughly 5.2% rests with the top ten. The material sequenced was glioma tissue, nonneoplastic brain tissue, or PBMCs (not recorded which). The chain employs TRBV4-1 and TRBJ2-1; no reliable D call. The receptor comes from a human donor with low-grade glioma or glioblastoma, undergoing nonglioma brain surgery, or in good health (not recorded which). The CDR3 spells CASSPPSDEQFF. Written as DNA, the CDR3 is TGCGCCAGCAGCCCCCCAAGCGATGAGCAGTTCTTC.